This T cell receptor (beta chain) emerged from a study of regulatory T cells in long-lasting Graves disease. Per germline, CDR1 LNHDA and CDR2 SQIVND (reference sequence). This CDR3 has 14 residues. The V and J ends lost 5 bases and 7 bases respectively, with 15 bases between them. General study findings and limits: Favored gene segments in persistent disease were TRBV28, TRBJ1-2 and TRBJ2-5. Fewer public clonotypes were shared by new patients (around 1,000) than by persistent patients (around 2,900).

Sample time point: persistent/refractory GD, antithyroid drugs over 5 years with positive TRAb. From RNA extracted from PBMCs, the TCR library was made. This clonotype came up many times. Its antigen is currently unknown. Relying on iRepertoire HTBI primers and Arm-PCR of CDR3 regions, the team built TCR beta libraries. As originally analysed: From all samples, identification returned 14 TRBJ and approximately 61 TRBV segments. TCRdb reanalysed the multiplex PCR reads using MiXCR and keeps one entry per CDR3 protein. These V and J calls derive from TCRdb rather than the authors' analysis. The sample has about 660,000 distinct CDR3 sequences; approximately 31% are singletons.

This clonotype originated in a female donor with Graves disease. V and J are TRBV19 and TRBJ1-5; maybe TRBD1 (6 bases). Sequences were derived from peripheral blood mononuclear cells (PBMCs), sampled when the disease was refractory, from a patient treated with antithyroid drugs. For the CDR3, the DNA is TGTGCCAGTAGTGTCCGGGACAATAACCAGCCCCAGCATTTT. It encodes CASSVRDNNQPQHF. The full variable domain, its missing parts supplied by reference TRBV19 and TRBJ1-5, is DGGITQSPKYLFRKEGQNVTLSCEQNLNHDAMYWYRQDPGQGLRLIYYSQIVNDFQKGDIAEGYSVSREKKESFPLTVTSAQKNPTAFYLCASSVRDNNQPQHFGDGTRLSIL.